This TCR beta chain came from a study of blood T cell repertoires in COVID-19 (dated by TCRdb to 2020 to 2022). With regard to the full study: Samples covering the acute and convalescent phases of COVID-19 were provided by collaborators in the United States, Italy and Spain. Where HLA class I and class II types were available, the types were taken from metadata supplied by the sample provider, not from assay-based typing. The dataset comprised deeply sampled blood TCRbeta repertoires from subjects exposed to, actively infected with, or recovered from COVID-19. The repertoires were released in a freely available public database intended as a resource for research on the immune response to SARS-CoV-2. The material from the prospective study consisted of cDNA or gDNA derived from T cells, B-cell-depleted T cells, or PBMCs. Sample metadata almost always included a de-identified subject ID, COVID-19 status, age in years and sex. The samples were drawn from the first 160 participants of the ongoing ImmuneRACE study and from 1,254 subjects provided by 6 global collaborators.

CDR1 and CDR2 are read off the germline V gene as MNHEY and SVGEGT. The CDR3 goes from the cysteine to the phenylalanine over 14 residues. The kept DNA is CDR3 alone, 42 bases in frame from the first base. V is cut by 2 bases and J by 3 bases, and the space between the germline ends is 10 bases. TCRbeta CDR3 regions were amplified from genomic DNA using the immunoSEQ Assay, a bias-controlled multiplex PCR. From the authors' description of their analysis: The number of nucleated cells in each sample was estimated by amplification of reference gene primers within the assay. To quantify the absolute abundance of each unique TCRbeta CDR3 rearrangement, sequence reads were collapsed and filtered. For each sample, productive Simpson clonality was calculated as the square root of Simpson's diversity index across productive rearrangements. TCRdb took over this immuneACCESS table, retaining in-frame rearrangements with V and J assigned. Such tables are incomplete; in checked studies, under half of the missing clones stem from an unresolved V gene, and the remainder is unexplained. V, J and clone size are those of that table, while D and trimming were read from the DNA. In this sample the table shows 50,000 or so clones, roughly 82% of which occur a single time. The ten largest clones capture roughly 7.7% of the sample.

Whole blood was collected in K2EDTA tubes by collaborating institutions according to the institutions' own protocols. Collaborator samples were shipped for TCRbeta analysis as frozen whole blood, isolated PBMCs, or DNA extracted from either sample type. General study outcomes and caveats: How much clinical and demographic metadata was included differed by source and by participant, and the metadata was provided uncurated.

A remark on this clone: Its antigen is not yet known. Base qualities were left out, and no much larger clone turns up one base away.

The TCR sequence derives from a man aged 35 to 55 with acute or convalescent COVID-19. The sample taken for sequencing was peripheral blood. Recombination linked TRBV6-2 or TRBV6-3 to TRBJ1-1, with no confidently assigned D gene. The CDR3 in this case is CASSYGLGYTEAFF. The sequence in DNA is TGTGCCAGCAGTTACGGGCTTGGCTACACTGAAGCTTTCTTT.